This entry lists 23 T cell receptor beta chains sequenced from one sample in a study of blood T cell repertoires in COVID-19. The data were produced by immunoSEQ multiplex PCR, yet TCRdb's version contains in-frame clones alone and is incomplete. This table holds 200,000 to 250,000 clones, approximately 88% found once. The sequenced sample consisted of peripheral blood. The receptor source for this set is a man in his 60s who had recovered from COVID-19.

The rearrangement joins TRBV2 to TRBJ1-1, with TRBD1 matching 10 bases. The J segment lost 0 bases and the V segment lost 4 bases, leaving 8 bases of the junction unmatched. Germline assignment: CDR1 SNHLY and CDR2 FYNNEI. This CDR3 has 17 amino acids. CDR3 region: CASSGSSGQGMNTEAFF. In nucleotides, the CDR3 is TGTGCCAGCAGTGGTTCTTCGGGACAGGGGATGAACACTGAAGCTTTCTTT.

The chain has TRBV28 and TRBJ1-6; D gene ambiguous. V was clipped by 7 bases and J by 10 bases, with 20 bases between them. The germline V gene has CDR1 MDHEN and CDR2 SYDVKM. The CDR3 contains 15 residues. CDR3 sequence reads: CASNPLEGTASPLHF. The DNA for the CDR3 is TGTGCCAGCAACCCCTTGGAGGGCACAGCCTCACCCCTCCACTTT. The full variable domain, rest sourced from reference TRBV28 and TRBJ1-6, is DVKVTQSSRYLVKRTGEKVFLECVQDMDHENMFWYRQDPGLGLRLIYFSYDVKMKEKGDIPEGYSVSREKKERFSLILESASTNQTSMYLCASNPLEGTASPLHFGNGTRLTVT.

This chain connects TRBV19 to TRBJ2-5; a possible D gene is TRBD2 (6 bases). CDR1 is LNHDA and CDR2 is SQIVND in the germline V gene (reference sequence). The CDR3 has 14 residues. The V end was cut by 4 bases, the J end by 1 base, with 10 bases between. The CDR3, as DNA: TGTGCCAGTAGTACGGGGACTTTCCAAGAGACCCAGTACTTC. It codes for CASSTGTFQETQYF.

This chain joins TRBV12-3 or TRBV12-4 and TRBJ2-5; 9 positions agree with TRBD1. J lost 14 bases, V lost 4 bases, and 5 bases had no gene match. This CDR3 region has 11 residues. The CDR3 DNA reads as TGTGCCAGCAGTTCCGGGGGACAGGGTTACTTC. It encodes CASSSGGQGYF.

The chain joins TRBV28 to TRBJ1-1; 11 bases are shared with TRBD1. Germline assignment: CDR1 MDHEN and CDR2 SYDVKM. V was clipped by 2 bases and J by 4 bases; unmatched bases: 6. This CDR3 has 16 residues. CDR3 loop: CASSLGGQGVSTEAFF. The CDR3 DNA reads TGTGCCAGCAGTTTAGGGGGACAGGGGGTGAGCACTGAAGCTTTCTTT.

The rearrangement uses TRBV5-1 and TRBJ2-6; D is perhaps TRBD1 (7 bases). CDR3 size: 18 residues. CDR1 and CDR2 from the germline V gene are SGHRS and YFSETQ. V lost 0 bases to trimming and J lost 1 base, with 14 bases between them. The CDR3 region is CASSLDQQGRSGANVLTF. CDR3 in DNA: TGCGCCAGCAGCTTGGATCAACAGGGGAGGTCTGGGGCCAACGTCCTGACTTTC.

This clone showed up just a few times. This chain uses TRBV19 with TRBJ1-3, with D possibly being TRBD1 (5 bases). Germline-derived CDR1 and CDR2 are LNHDA and SQIVND (reference sequence). The CDR3 runs to 17 residues. V shed 5 bases and J shed 0 bases, with 17 bases lying between them. The CDR3 sequence: CASSPGHNVPSGNTIYF. CDR3 sequence (DNA): TGTGCCAGTAGTCCTGGACACAACGTTCCCTCTGGAAACACCATATATTTT.

Only a few counts were recorded for this clone. This chain uses TRBV5-6 with TRBJ2-5; 13 nucleotides line up with TRBD2. Germline values: CDR1 SGHDT, CDR2 YYEEEE. V shed 4 bases and J 5 bases; nucleotides not matched to a gene: 8. There are 16 residues in the CDR3. CDR3 protein: CASSLTSGGARETQYF. Written as DNA, the CDR3 is TGTGCCAGCAGCCTAACTAGCGGGGGGGCCAGGGAGACCCAGTACTTC.

This clone appeared a single time. CDR3 region: CATRDRGSDTGELFF. CDR3 DNA: TGTGCCACCAGGGACAGGGGTAGTGACACCGGGGAGCTGTTTTTT. The chain joins TRBV24-1 to TRBJ2-2; 9 bases are a match to TRBD1. The CDR3 loop spans 15 amino acids. Trimming cost V 7 bases and J 3 bases; bases outside gene matches: 5. Germline CDR1 KGHDR, CDR2 SFDVKD.

The sample holds one count of this clone. V gene TRBV28 combines with J gene TRBJ1-5, with 7 positions matching TRBD1. Germline V gene lookup returns CDR1 MDHEN and CDR2 SYDVKM. This CDR3 is built from 15 residues. Losses at the gene ends were 6 bases for V and 9 bases for J; bases not matched to a gene: 14. The CDR3 protein is CASRLRQGSSGPQHF. DNA of the CDR3: TGTGCCAGCAGGCTAAGACAGGGAAGCTCTGGGCCCCAGCATTTT.

This chain uses TRBV4-2 with TRBJ2-7; D perhaps matches TRBD1 (5 bases). This CDR3 is 15 amino acids long. Germline CDR1 and CDR2: LGHNA and YNFKEQ. V shed 0 bases and J shed 2 bases, with 11 bases lying between them. DNA of the CDR3: TGTGCCAGCAGCCAAGAAGGGGCGCTCACCTACGAGCAGTACTTC. Residues: CASSQEGALTYEQYF.

The chain carries TRBV5-1 and TRBJ2-1; D might be TRBD1 (5 bases). The V gene lost 5 bases and the J gene lost 0 bases, with 12 bases spanning the gap. The CDR3 spans 15 residues. Germline CDR1 SGHRS, CDR2 YFSETQ. In DNA form, the CDR3 reads TGCGCCAGCAGTCCAGGGTTCCACTCCTACAATGAGCAGTTCTTC. Translation gives CASSPGFHSYNEQFF.

This sequence joins TRBV27 and TRBJ1-1; TRBD1 agrees at 8 bases. This CDR3 region has 13 residues. Per the germline V gene, CDR1 is MNHEY and CDR2 is SMNVEV (reference sequence). The V gene end was trimmed by 6 bases and the J gene end by 5 bases; junction bases not matched to a gene: 5. CDR3 sequence: CASRDRGRTEAFF. Here the CDR3 DNA reads TGTGCCAGCAGAGACAGGGGTAGAACTGAAGCTTTCTTT.

Note on this clone: This sample includes further DNA sequences coding for the same CDR3. The gene calls are TRBV4-3 and TRBJ1-4, with D tentatively TRBD1 (5 bases). Germline V gene data show CDR1 as LGHNA and CDR2 as YSLEER. This CDR3 has 15 amino acids. With 0 bases removed from V and 5 bases from J, the gap between germline ends came to 10 bases. The CDR3 bases are TGCGCCAGCAGCCAAGATCGGGGGGGGAATGAAAAACTGTTTTTT. This codes for CASSQDRGGNEKLFF.

This chain links TRBV29-1 with TRBJ2-4, with D maybe TRBD2 (7 bases). V dropped 8 bases and J dropped 11 bases, with 31 bases sitting between them. The CDR3 contains 16 residues. The germline gives CDR1 SQVTM, CDR2 ANQGSEA. The DNA for the CDR3 is TGCAGCCTTTTGGGCCCCTTGGGTGGGGGGGCCTATGTTCAGTACTTC. Its protein is CSLLGPLGGGAYVQYF.

This chain connects TRBV5-1 to TRBJ1-4; D uncertain. Germline-derived CDR1 and CDR2 are SGHRS and YFSETQ. This CDR3 has 14 residues. V was clipped by 3 bases and J by 4 bases, with 10 bases between them. In nucleotides, the CDR3 is TGCGCCAGCAGCTCGGGGAATTATAATGAAAAACTGTTTTTT. It translates to CASSSGNYNEKLFF.

This chain links TRBV5-1 with TRBJ2-5; possible D gene TRBD2, 5 bases. The CDR3 runs to 15 residues. Looked up from germline, CDR1 is SGHRS and CDR2 is YFSETQ. Trimming removed 2 bases at V and 4 bases at J, with 15 bases between. The CDR3 protein is CASSFNPGFGETQYF. The DNA of the CDR3 is TGCGCCAGCAGCTTTAATCCGGGGTTCGGAGAGACCCAGTACTTC.

This chain joins TRBV28 and TRBJ1-1; a possible D gene is TRBD1 (5 bases). The germline V gene encodes CDR1 MDHEN and CDR2 SYDVKM. V was clipped by 5 bases and J by 4 bases, with 20 bases between them. The CDR3 runs to 16 residues. For the CDR3, the DNA is TGTGCCAGCAGTACGAACTTTGGAGGGGTTGGCACTGAAGCTTTCTTT. Amino acids: CASSTNFGGVGTEAFF.

The J gene is TRBJ1-2, the V gene TRBV9, with 7 bases lining up with TRBD1. The trim removed 4 bases at V and 7 bases at J, leaving 13 bases unmatched. This CDR3 contains 15 residues. The germline V gene has CDR1 SGDLS and CDR2 YYNGEE. CDR3 in DNA: TGTGCCAGCAGCTCAATGGGCAGGGGGTCCTCTGGCTACACCTTC. Amino acid sequence: CASSSMGRGSSGYTF. Full variable domain (outside the CDR3, taken from reference TRBV9 and TRBJ1-2): DSGVTQTPKHLITATGQRVTLRCSPRSGDLSVYWYQQSLDQGLQFLIQYYNGEERAKGNILERFSAQQFPDLHSELNLSSLELGDSALYFCASSSMGRGSSGYTFGSGTRLTVV.

The rearrangement joins TRBV2 to TRBJ1-2; TRBD1 matches 8 bases. Germline lookup yields CDR1 SNHLY and CDR2 FYNNEI. The ends lost 7 bases at V and 6 bases at J; junction bases unmatched: 4. This CDR3 has 12 amino acids. CDR3 in amino acids: CASNPGGHGYTF. The CDR3 DNA reads TGTGCCAGCAATCCAGGGGGCCATGGCTACACCTTC.

The rearrangement links TRBV7-2 to TRBJ2-5, with TRBD1 matching 11 bases. Germline-derived CDR1 and CDR2 are SGHTA and FQGNSA. The junction had 4 bases not matched to a gene; V was cut back by 2 bases and J by 5 bases. The CDR3 sequence is 15 residues long. In nucleotides, the CDR3 is TGTGCCAGCAGCTTACGGACAGGGGGCAGCGAGACCCAGTACTTC. It codes for CASSLRTGGSETQYF.

This chain connects TRBV27 to TRBJ2-5, with 7 nucleotides matching TRBD1. Germline V gene lookup returns CDR1 MNHEY and CDR2 SMNVEV (reference sequence). The CDR3 spans 12 residues. J was trimmed by 2 bases and V by 9 bases; bases with no gene match: 3. The CDR3 sequence: CASRDRQETQYF. The CDR3, as DNA: TGTGCCAGTAGGGACAGACAAGAGACCCAGTACTTC.

This clone occurred once. One end of the junction does not line up with germline, which may come from a read error. The chain has TRBV9 and TRBJ1-6; weak D call: TRBD1 (6 bases). Germline CDR1 reads SGDLS; CDR2 reads YYNGEE. The CDR3 spans 16 residues. The CDR3 reads CASSARGDSYNSPLHF. CDR3 nucleotides: TGTGCAAGCAGCGCCAGGGGAGACTCCTATAATTCACCCCTCCACTTT.